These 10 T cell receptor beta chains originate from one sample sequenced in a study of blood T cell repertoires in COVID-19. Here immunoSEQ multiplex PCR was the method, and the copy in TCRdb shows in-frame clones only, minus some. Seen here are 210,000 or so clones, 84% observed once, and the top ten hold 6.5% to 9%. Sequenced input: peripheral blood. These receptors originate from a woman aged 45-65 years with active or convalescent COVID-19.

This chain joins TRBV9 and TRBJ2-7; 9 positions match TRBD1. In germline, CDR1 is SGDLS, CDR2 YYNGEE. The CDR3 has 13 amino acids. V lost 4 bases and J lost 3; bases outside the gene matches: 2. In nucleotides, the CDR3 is TGTGCCAGCAGCTTGACAGGGGGCTACGAGCAGTACTTC. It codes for CASSLTGGYEQYF. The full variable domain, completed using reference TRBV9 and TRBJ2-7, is DSGVTQTPKHLITATGQRVTLRCSPRSGDLSVYWYQQSLDQGLQFLIQYYNGEERAKGNILERFSAQQFPDLHSELNLSSLELGDSALYFCASSLTGGYEQYFGPGTRLTVT.

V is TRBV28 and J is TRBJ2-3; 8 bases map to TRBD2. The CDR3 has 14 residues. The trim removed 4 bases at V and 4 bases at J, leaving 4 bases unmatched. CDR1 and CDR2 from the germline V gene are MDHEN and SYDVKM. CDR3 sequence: CASSYGRVSDTQYF. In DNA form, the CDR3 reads TGTGCCAGCAGTTACGGGAGGGTGTCAGATACGCAGTATTTT.

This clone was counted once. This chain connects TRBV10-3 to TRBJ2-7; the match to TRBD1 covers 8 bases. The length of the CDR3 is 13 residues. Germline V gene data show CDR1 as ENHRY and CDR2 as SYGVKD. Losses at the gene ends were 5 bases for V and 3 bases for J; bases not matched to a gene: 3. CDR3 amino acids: CAISIDRGYEQYF. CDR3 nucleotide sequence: TGTGCCATCAGTATAGACAGGGGCTACGAGCAGTACTTC.

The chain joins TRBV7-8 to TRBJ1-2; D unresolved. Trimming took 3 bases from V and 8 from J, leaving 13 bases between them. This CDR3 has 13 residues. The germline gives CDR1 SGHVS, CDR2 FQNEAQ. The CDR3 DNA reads TGTGCCAGCAGCTTTGGTTTCAGTTCAGGCTACACCTTC. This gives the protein CASSFGFSSGYTF.

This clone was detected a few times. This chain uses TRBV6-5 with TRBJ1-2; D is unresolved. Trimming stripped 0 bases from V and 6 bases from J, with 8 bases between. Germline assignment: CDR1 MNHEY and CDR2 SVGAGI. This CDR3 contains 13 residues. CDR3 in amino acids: CASSYSRGHGYTF. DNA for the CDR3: TGTGCCAGCAGTTACTCTCGTGGGCATGGCTACACCTTC.

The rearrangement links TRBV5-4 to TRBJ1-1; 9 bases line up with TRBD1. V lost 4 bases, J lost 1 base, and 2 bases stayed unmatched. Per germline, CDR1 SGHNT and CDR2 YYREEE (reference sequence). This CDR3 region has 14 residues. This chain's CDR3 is CASSEGQGNTEAFF. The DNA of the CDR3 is TGTGCCAGCAGCGAGGGACAGGGGAACACTGAAGCTTTCTTT.

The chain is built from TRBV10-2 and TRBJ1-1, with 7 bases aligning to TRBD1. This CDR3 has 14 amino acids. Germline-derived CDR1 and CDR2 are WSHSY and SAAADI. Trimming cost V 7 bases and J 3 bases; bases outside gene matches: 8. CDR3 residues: CASTLGGADTEAFF. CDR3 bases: TGCGCCAGCACTTTAGGGGGCGCGGACACTGAAGCTTTCTTT.

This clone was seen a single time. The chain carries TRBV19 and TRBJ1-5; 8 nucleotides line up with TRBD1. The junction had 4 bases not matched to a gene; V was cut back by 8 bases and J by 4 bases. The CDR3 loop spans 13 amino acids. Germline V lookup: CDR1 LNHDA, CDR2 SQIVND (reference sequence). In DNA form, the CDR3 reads TGTGCCAGTCACGACAGGGGAAATCAGCCCCAGCATTTT. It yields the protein CASHDRGNQPQHF.

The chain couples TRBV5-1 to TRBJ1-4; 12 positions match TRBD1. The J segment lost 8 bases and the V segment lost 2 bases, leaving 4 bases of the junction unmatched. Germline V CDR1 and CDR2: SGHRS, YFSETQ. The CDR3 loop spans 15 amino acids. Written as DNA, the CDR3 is TGCGCCAGCAGCTTCTCCGGGACAGGGGGCGAAAAACTGTTTTTT. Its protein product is CASSFSGTGGEKLFF.

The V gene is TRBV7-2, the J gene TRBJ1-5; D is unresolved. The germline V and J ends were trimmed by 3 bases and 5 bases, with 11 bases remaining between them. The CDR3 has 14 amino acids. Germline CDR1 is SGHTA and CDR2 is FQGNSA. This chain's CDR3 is CASSFAGAYQPQHF. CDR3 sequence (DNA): TGTGCCAGCAGCTTTGCAGGTGCTTATCAGCCCCAGCATTTT.